These 16 T cell receptor beta chains came from one sample sequenced in a study of blood T cell repertoires in COVID-19. The protocol was immunoSEQ multiplex PCR, while the TCRdb copy is restricted to in-frame clones and leaves out a portion. Among under 300,000 clones listed, around nine tenths were seen once. Sequences were obtained from PBMCs or T cells enriched from blood (not recorded which). The receptors were sampled from a woman younger than 35 who had recovered from COVID-19.

This chain uses TRBV19 with TRBJ2-7; tentatively, D is TRBD2 (5 bases). With 6 bases removed from V and 4 bases from J, the gap between germline ends came to 13 bases. The germline gives CDR1 LNHDA, CDR2 SQIVND (reference sequence). The CDR3 is made up of 13 amino acids. The CDR3 is CASSVPGIYEQYF. CDR3 in DNA: TGTGCCAGTAGCGTCCCGGGGATTTACGAGCAGTACTTC.

The genes are TRBV3-1 (or the pseudogene TRBV3-2) and TRBJ1-2, with D perhaps TRBD1 (5 bases). CDR1 is LGHDT, CDR2 YNNKEL, per germline (reference sequence). This CDR3 is built from 14 residues. Trimming left V 4 bases short and J 8 bases short, with 17 bases between. CDR3 loop: CASSPRDFRRGYTF. For the CDR3, the DNA is TGTGCCAGCAGCCCCCGGGACTTCCGTCGCGGCTACACCTTC.

The chain links TRBV7-3 to TRBJ2-2; 9 bases are shared with TRBD1. J gave up 2 bases and V 5 bases, and 3 bases lay outside the gene matches. This CDR3 contains 15 residues. Per the germline V gene, CDR1 is SGHTA and CDR2 is FQGTGA. DNA of the CDR3: TGTGCCAGCAGCGGGGACAGGGCAAACACCGGGGAGCTGTTTTTT. This codes for CASSGDRANTGELFF.

V usage is TRBV5-1 and J usage is TRBJ2-7; D is undetermined. The germline V gene encodes CDR1 SGHRS and CDR2 YFSETQ. Deletions cut 4 bases from V and 3 bases from J, with 11 bases between. This CDR3 region has 13 residues. In DNA, the CDR3 is TGCGCCAGCAGCCTGCGGCAGCACTACGAGCAGTACTTC. Amino acids: CASSLRQHYEQYF. Filled out from reference TRBV5-1 and TRBJ2-7, the complete variable domain reads KAGVTQTPRYLIKTRGQQVTLSCSPISGHRSVSWYQQTPGQGLQFLFEYFSETQRNKGNFPGRFSGRQFSNSRSEMNVSTLELGDSALYLCASSLRQHYEQYFGPGTRLTVT.

The chain links TRBV6-5 to TRBJ2-3, with 7 bases identical to TRBD2. The CDR3 runs to 14 residues. V lost 6 bases, J lost 0 bases, and 3 bases stayed unmatched. The germline gives CDR1 MNHEY, CDR2 SVGAGI. The CDR3 nucleotides read TGTGCCAGCAGATCCGGGGGGAGCACAGATACGCAGTATTTT. Translating gives CASRSGGSTDTQYF.

The chain is built from TRBV24-1 and TRBJ2-1; 7 positions match TRBD1. CDR1 is KGHDR and CDR2 is SFDVKD in the germline V gene. Trimming took 3 bases from V and 4 from J; bases not matched to a gene: 5. The CDR3 has 15 residues. This chain's CDR3 is CATSDRGRPYNEQFF. The CDR3 bases are TGTGCCACCAGTGATAGGGGGCGACCATACAATGAGCAGTTCTTC.

This chain uses TRBV24-1 with TRBJ2-1; 12 bases map to TRBD2. The germline gives CDR1 KGHDR, CDR2 SFDVKD. Trimming cost V 4 bases and J 5 bases; bases outside gene matches: 2. The CDR3 consists of 15 residues. The CDR3 spells CATSDWTSGNNEQFF. CDR3 nucleotide sequence: TGTGCCACCAGTGACTGGACTAGCGGGAACAATGAGCAGTTCTTC.

The chain couples TRBV19 to TRBJ1-2; D gene unclear. There are 14 residues in the CDR3. Germline CDR1 is LNHDA and CDR2 is SQIVND (reference sequence). The V end was cut by 3 bases, the J end by 5 bases, with 13 bases between. The CDR3 sequence: CASSIGTGLYGYTF. In DNA form, the CDR3 reads TGTGCCAGTAGTATTGGAACGGGTCTGTATGGCTACACCTTC.

The chain is built from TRBV7-2 and TRBJ1-2, with 9 nucleotides matching TRBD1. J was trimmed by 5 bases and V by 5 bases; bases with no gene match: 9. The CDR3 has 15 residues. Germline assignment: CDR1 SGHTA and CDR2 FQGNSA. The CDR3 loop is CASSLIAGTGYGYTF. The CDR3 bases are TGTGCCAGCAGCCTTATCGCCGGGACAGGGTATGGCTACACCTTC.

The chain joins TRBV7-8 to TRBJ1-1; D gene ambiguous. This CDR3 has 13 residues. V dropped 2 bases and J dropped 1 base, with 5 bases sitting between them. Per the germline V gene, CDR1 is SGHVS and CDR2 is FQNEAQ. The chain's CDR3 is CASSLRENTEAFF. The CDR3 DNA follows: TGTGCCAGCAGCTTAAGAGAGAACACTGAAGCTTTCTTT.

This chain uses TRBV5-1 with TRBJ1-1, with a possible D match to TRBD1 (6 bases). V was cut by 3 bases and J by 4 bases, with 13 bases left in between. Germline lookup yields CDR1 SGHRS and CDR2 YFSETQ. The CDR3 totals 14 residues. The CDR3 here is CASSSWGGRTEAFF. CDR3 in DNA: TGCGCCAGCAGCTCCTGGGGGGGCCGCACTGAAGCTTTCTTT.

The genes are TRBV29-1 and TRBJ1-3, with 8 bases identical to TRBD1. Germline V CDR1 and CDR2: SQVTM, ANQGSEA. This CDR3 spans 14 amino acids. V lost 3 bases and J lost 4; bases outside the gene matches: 5. The CDR3 loop reads CSVEQGAGGNTIYF. Here the CDR3 DNA reads TGCAGCGTTGAGCAGGGGGCCGGGGGAAACACCATATATTTT. Looking up the rest from reference TRBV29-1 and TRBJ1-3 gives the full variable domain: SAVISQKPSRDICQRGTSLTIQCQVDSQVTMMFWYRQQPGQSLTLIATANQGSEATYESGFVIDKFPISRPNLTFSTLTVSNMSPEDSSIYLCSVEQGAGGNTIYFGEGSWLTVV.

The rearrangement uses TRBV19 and TRBJ1-5, with a tentative D call TRBD1 (5 bases). Trimming shortened V by 8 bases and J by 6 bases, and 23 bases separated the two germline ends. This CDR3 region has 16 residues. The germline V gene encodes CDR1 LNHDA and CDR2 SQIVND (reference sequence). In DNA form, the CDR3 reads TGTGCCAGTCGACCCCCTGCCAGGGTAGGTCGTCAGCCCCAGCATTTT. This translates into CASRPPARVGRQPQHF.

J is TRBJ1-3 and V is TRBV4-2; TRBD1 is a possible D gene (5 bases). V lost 1 base and J 8 bases, leaving 9 bases between the germline ends. This CDR3 has 13 amino acids. CDR1 LGHNA and CDR2 YNFKEQ come from the germline V gene. Here the CDR3 reads CASSQAEGYTIYF. In DNA form, the CDR3 reads TGTGCCAGCAGCCAAGCGGAGGGGTACACCATATATTTT.

In this sample, this clone turned up once. V and J are TRBV11-3 and TRBJ1-1, with a weak D call TRBD1 (5 bases). This CDR3 contains 14 residues. CDR1 and CDR2 (germline): SGHNT, YENEEA. V was clipped by 5 bases and J by 3 bases, with 13 bases between them. The CDR3 coding sequence is TGTGCCAGCAGCCGCCAGTCGGGGGACACTGAAGCTTTCTTT. It is translated as CASSRQSGDTEAFF.

The rearrangement uses TRBV18 and TRBJ2-1; D perhaps matches TRBD1 (6 bases). Trimming pared 3 bases from V and 4 bases from J, leaving 10 bases between. There are 14 residues in the CDR3. CDR1 is KGHSH, CDR2 LQKENI, per germline. Written as DNA, the CDR3 is TGTGCCAGCTCACCTTGGACAGCTTACAATGAGCAGTTCTTC. Protein product: CASSPWTAYNEQFF.